This entry lists 24 T cell receptor beta chains sequenced from one sample in a study of blood T cells in healthy people across ages. A second about 7 to 12 cycle PCR used barcoded and J-beta primers. MiXCR, applied by TCRdb to the 5' RACE reads, yields one record per CDR3 protein. The sample lists roughly 1.7 million distinct CDR3 sequences, about 35% occurring once. The sample comprised blood. All receptors derive from a young woman in good health.

Regarding this clonotype: One end of the junction varies from germline; a read error may be responsible. The CDR3 protein is CASSFRAKDIQYF. The CDR3 DNA is TGTGCCAGCAGCTTCAGAGCCAAAGACATTCAGTACTTC. V and J are TRBV7-2 and TRBJ2-4; D gene ambiguous. The CDR3 runs to 13 residues. Per the germline V gene, CDR1 is SGHTA and CDR2 is FQGNSA.

This clonotype came up a few times. The V call is TRBV28, the J call TRBJ2-3; 8 bases map to TRBD1. The junction had 8 bases not matched to a gene; V was cut back by 4 bases and J by 2 bases. The CDR3 is 16 amino acids. Looked up from germline, CDR1 is MDHEN and CDR2 is SYDVKM. The CDR3 sequence: CASSSTGTGYTDTQYF. The CDR3 coding sequence is TGTGCCAGCAGTTCGACCGGGACAGGTTACACAGATACGCAGTATTTT.

This chain joins TRBV20-1 and TRBJ2-1; 10 bases are a match to TRBD2. Trimming took 6 bases from V and 4 from J; bases not matched to a gene: 15. The CDR3 consists of 17 residues. CDR1 DFQATT and CDR2 SNEGSKA come from the germline V gene (reference sequence). CDR3 nucleotides: TGCAGTGCGTCTAGGAGGGGATTAGCGGGAGGTTACAATGAGCAGTTCTTC. Encoded protein: CSASRRGLAGGYNEQFF.

The chain uses TRBV20-1 and TRBJ2-7; D might be TRBD1 or TRBD2, each matching 6 bases. The V and J ends lost 6 bases and 4 bases respectively, with 19 bases between them. From germline, CDR1 is DFQATT and CDR2 SNEGSKA (reference sequence). The CDR3 length is 14 residues. DNA for the CDR3: TGCAGTGCAGGGGGACTCGGGACTTCGTACGAGCAGTACTTC. Translated: CSAGGLGTSYEQYF.

A few counts support this clonotype. The chain has TRBV5-7 and TRBJ2-5, with 12 bases matching TRBD2. TRBV5-7 carries the ORF label, with uncertain function. The CDR3 length is 16 residues. The trim removed 1 base at V and 1 base at J, leaving 2 bases unmatched. CDR3 in DNA: TGTGCCAGCAGCTTGAGGGGACTAGCGGGCCAAGAGACCCAGTACTTC. Its protein is CASSLRGLAGQETQYF.

This chain uses TRBV25-1 with TRBJ2-3; D is unclear. Trimming removed 4 bases from V and 5 bases from J, with 16 bases in between. This CDR3 is built from 15 residues. CDR1 and CDR2 (germline): MGHDK, SYGVNS. The CDR3 bases are TGTGCCAGCAGTGCTCGTATCGTCCGTCAAGATACGCAGTATTTT. This encodes CASSARIVRQDTQYF.

This rearrangement joins TRBV18 to TRBJ2-7; 7 nucleotides match TRBD1. The CDR3 has 14 amino acids. CDR1 KGHSH and CDR2 LQKENI come from the germline V gene. Trimming at V came to 6 bases and at J to 4 bases, leaving 9 bases not matched to a gene. The CDR3, as DNA: TGTGCCAGCTCCCCGACAGGGTTTCAGTACGAGCAGTACTTC. It encodes CASSPTGFQYEQYF.

This clonotype was seen many times. The CDR3 DNA reads as TGTGCCAGCAGCTTAAACGGGGAGACCCAGTACTTC. Amino acid sequence: CASSLNGETQYF. The chain has TRBV13 and TRBJ2-5; no clear D. Trimming stripped 2 bases from V and 5 bases from J, with 6 bases between. The V gene's germline CDR1 is PRHDT and CDR2 FYEKMQ (reference sequence). The CDR3 consists of 12 residues.

In its sample, this clonotype was seen a few times. This chain connects TRBV12-3 or TRBV12-4 to TRBJ2-1; D is unclear. With 5 bases removed from V and 6 bases from J, the gap between germline ends came to 14 bases. The CDR3 length is 14 residues. In DNA, the CDR3 is TGTGCCAGCAGTCCTACCCGGAGTAGCAATGAGCAGTTCTTC. Translated: CASSPTRSSNEQFF.

A remark on this clonotype: The conserved closing phenylalanine or tryptophan is absent in this CDR3, likely reflecting a read error. The V call is TRBV13, the J call TRBJ2-3; tentatively, D is TRBD2 (5 bases). The ends were cut back, 0 bases at V and 2 bases at J, with 12 bases in the middle. Per the germline V gene, CDR1 is PRHDT and CDR2 is FYEKMQ (reference sequence). The CDR3 is 16 residues long. The CDR3 DNA reads TGTGCCAGCAGCTTAGGGGACTCAGCGCACACAGATACGCAGTATTTG. Residues: CASSLGDSAHTDTQYL.

This clonotype was counted many times. The rearrangement uses TRBV7-3 and TRBJ2-3; 9 nucleotides align to TRBD2. With V trimmed by 3 bases and J by 4 bases, 5 bases remained unmatched. Germline values: CDR1 SGHTA, CDR2 FQGTGA. The CDR3 consists of 15 residues. CDR3 protein: CASSLGGRAADTQYF. CDR3 nucleotide sequence: TGTGCCAGCAGCTTGGGCGGGAGGGCCGCAGATACGCAGTATTTT.

V and J are TRBV7-2 and TRBJ2-7; 13 positions agree with TRBD2. The V gene's germline CDR1 is SGHTA and CDR2 FQGNSA. The CDR3 contains 18 residues. V gave up 1 base and J gave up 4 bases; unmatched junction bases: 10. CDR3 amino acids: CASSLEDPLAGGRYEQYF. The CDR3 bases are TGTGCCAGCAGCTTAGAGGACCCACTAGCGGGGGGGCGATACGAGCAGTACTTC.

This clonotype was observed a single time. The V call is TRBV5-1, the J call TRBJ2-2; 9 bases match TRBD2. The CDR3 is made up of 17 amino acids. Germline V gene sequence: CDR1 SGHRS, CDR2 YFSETQ. Trimming removed 4 bases from V and 0 bases from J; junction bases left unmatched: 7. This CDR3 is CASSPSGTNPNTGELFF. The CDR3 region has the DNA TGCGCCAGCAGCCCTAGCGGGACCAACCCGAACACCGGGGAGCTGTTTTTT.

The V gene is TRBV20-1, the J gene TRBJ2-7, with D possibly TRBD2 on 7 matching bases. Trimming stripped 5 bases from V and 2 bases from J, with 16 bases between. The CDR3 covers 14 residues. Germline V gives CDR1 DFQATT, CDR2 SNEGSKA (reference sequence). In nucleotides, the CDR3 is TGCAGTGCTTGGGGGGGACATCGGGCCTACGAGCAGTACTTC. Its translation: CSAWGGHRAYEQYF.

The CDR3 sequence: CASSLQVDEQFF. DNA for the CDR3: TGTGCCAGCAGTTTACAGGTAGATGAGCAGTTCTTC. The chain is built from TRBV28 and TRBJ2-1; unclear D gene. The germline V gene has CDR1 MDHEN and CDR2 SYDVKM. The CDR3 length is 12 residues. Trimming took off 2 bases at V and 8 bases at J, with 7 bases between the two ends.

As regards this clonotype: A much bigger clone sits one base away, suggesting this may be a read error. Here the CDR3 omits its conserved ending phenylalanine or tryptophan, so a read error is the likely source. V usage is TRBV20-1 and J usage is TRBJ2-1, with 10 nucleotides matching TRBD2. Losses at the gene ends were 6 bases for V and 0 bases for J; bases not matched to a gene: 5. The CDR3 is made up of 15 amino acids. The germline gives CDR1 DFQATT, CDR2 SNEGSKA (reference sequence). The CDR3 protein is CSAIAGGSSYNEQFC. CDR3 DNA: TGCAGTGCCATAGCGGGAGGTAGCTCCTACAATGAGCAGTTCTGC.

The chain uses TRBV3-1 and TRBJ2-1; possibly TRBD2 for D (6 bases). The CDR3 has 13 residues. V was trimmed by 4 bases and J by 8 bases, leaving 12 bases between them. The germline V gene encodes CDR1 LGHDT and CDR2 YNNKEL (reference sequence). The CDR3 bases are TGTGCCAGCAGCCCCCGCCGCGGGGATGAGCAGTTCTTC. It translates to CASSPRRGDEQFF.

This clonotype was recorded many times. In nucleotides, the CDR3 is TGTGCCAGCAGTTGGGGGGGGGAGACCCAGTACTTC. This codes for CASSWGGETQYF. The chain employs TRBV12-3 or TRBV12-4 and TRBJ2-5; 7 bases map to TRBD2. The CDR3 is made up of 12 amino acids. Trimming took 4 bases from V and 5 from J; bases not matched to a gene: 1.

The genes are TRBV7-3 and TRBJ1-6; 7 bases are a match to TRBD1. The J segment lost 7 bases and the V segment lost 5 bases, leaving 8 bases of the junction unmatched. The CDR3 runs to 15 residues. CDR1 and CDR2 (germline): SGHTA, FQGTGA. The CDR3 DNA is TGTGCCAGCAGCGACACGGGGACAGCGAATTCACCCCTCCACTTT. It yields the protein CASSDTGTANSPLHF.

The chain employs TRBV30 and TRBJ2-3, with 8 bases aligning to TRBD2. Germline CDR1 and CDR2: GTSNPN and SVGIG (reference sequence). The trim removed 4 bases at V and 3 bases at J, leaving 6 bases unmatched. The CDR3 is made up of 14 amino acids. The CDR3, as DNA: TGTGCCTGGACGGGACTAGTCAATACAGATACGCAGTATTTT. Its protein product is CAWTGLVNTDTQYF.

This clonotype was observed a handful of times. J is TRBJ1-1 and V is TRBV29-1; D call uncertain. The germline V gene has CDR1 SQVTM and CDR2 ANQGSEA. Trimming shortened V by 4 bases and J by 1 base, and 13 bases separated the two germline ends. The CDR3 spans 14 residues. The CDR3 DNA is TGCAGCGTTGCGGGCAGCCCTTCGAACACTGAAGCTTTCTTT. This encodes CSVAGSPSNTEAFF. Full variable domain (missing parts from reference TRBV29-1 and TRBJ1-1): SAVISQKPSRDICQRGTSLTIQCQVDSQVTMMFWYRQQPGQSLTLIATANQGSEATYESGFVIDKFPISRPNLTFSTLTVSNMSPEDSSIYLCSVAGSPSNTEAFFGQGTRLTVV.

This clonotype has just one count. The V and J genes are TRBV11-2 and TRBJ2-7; no firm D call. Near its end, the DNA agrees better with TRBJ2-5, so the J call may be wrong. CDR1 SGHAT and CDR2 FQNNGV come from the germline V gene. The CDR3 covers 15 residues. CDR3 nucleotide sequence: TGTGCCAGCAGACGACCCAGGCGCTTGAAGGAGACCCAGTACTTC. As protein: CASRRPRRLKETQYF.

The CDR3, as DNA: TGTGCCACCAGCAGAGGGGATATAGAGATAAAAGAGACCCAGTACTTC. Translation: CATSRGDIEIKETQYF. This sequence joins TRBV15 and TRBJ2-5; D is undetermined. Between the trimmed V and J ends, which lost 1 base and 3 bases, there was a span of 15 bases. There are 16 residues in the CDR3. CDR1 and CDR2 (germline): LNHNV, YYDKDF (reference sequence).

V is TRBV28 and J is TRBJ2-4; tentative D call: TRBD1 (5 bases). V shed 4 bases and J shed 2 bases, with 9 bases lying between them. This CDR3 has 14 residues. Germline CDR1 is MDHEN and CDR2 is SYDVKM. The CDR3 reads CASSYQGTKNIQYF. The CDR3 DNA follows: TGTGCCAGCAGTTATCAGGGTACCAAAAACATTCAGTACTTC. The full variable domain, rest sourced from reference TRBV28 and TRBJ2-4, is DVKVTQSSRYLVKRTGEKVFLECVQDMDHENMFWYRQDPGLGLRLIYFSYDVKMKEKGDIPEGYSVSREKKERFSLILESASTNQTSMYLCASSYQGTKNIQYFGAGTRLSVL.